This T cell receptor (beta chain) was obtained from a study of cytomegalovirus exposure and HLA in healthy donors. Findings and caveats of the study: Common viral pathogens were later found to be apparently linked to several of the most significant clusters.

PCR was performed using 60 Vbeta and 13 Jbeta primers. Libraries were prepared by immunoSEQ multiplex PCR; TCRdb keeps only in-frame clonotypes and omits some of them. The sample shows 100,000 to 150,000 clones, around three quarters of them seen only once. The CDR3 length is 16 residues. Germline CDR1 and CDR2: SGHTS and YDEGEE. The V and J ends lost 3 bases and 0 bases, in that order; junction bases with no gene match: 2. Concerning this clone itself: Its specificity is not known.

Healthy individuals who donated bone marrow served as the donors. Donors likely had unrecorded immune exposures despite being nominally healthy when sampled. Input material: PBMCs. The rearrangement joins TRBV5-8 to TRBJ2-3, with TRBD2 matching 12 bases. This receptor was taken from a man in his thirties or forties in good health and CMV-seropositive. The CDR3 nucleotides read TGTGCCAGCAGCTCCCTAGCGGGGGGGAGCACAGATACGCAGTATTTT. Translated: CASSSLAGGSTDTQYF.